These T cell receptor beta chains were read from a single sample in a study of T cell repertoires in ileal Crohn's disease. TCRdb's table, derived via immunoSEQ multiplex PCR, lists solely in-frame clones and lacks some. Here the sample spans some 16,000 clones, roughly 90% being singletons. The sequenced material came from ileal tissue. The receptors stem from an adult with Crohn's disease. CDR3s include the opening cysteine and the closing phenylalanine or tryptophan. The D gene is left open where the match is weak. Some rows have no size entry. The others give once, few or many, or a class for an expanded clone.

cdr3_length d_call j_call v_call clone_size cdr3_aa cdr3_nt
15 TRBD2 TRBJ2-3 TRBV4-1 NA CASSLSGAITDTQYF TGCGCCAGCAGTCTTAGCGGGGCAATCACAGATACGCAGTATTTT
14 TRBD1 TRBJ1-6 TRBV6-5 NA CASSLRTGESPLHF TGTGCCAGCAGCCTAAGGACAGGGGAATCACCCCTCCACTTT
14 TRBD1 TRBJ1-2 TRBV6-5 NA CASSSGQGGYGYTF TGTGCCAGCAGTTCGGGACAGGGAGGCTATGGCTACACCTTC
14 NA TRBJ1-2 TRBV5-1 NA CASSDVTGDYGYTF TGCGCCAGCAGCGATGTTACAGGAGACTATGGCTACACCTTC
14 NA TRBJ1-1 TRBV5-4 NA CASTASTKNTEAFF TGTGCCAGCACCGCGTCTACTAAAAACACTGAAGCTTTCTTT
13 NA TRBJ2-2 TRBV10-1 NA CASSVVPGGELFF TGCGCCAGCAGTGTTGTTCCCGGCGGGGAGCTGTTTTTT
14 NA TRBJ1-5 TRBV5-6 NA CASSLGGLRQPQHF TGTGCCAGCAGCTTGGGTGGGTTGCGCCAGCCCCAGCATTTT
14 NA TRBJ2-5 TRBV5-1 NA CATGLTGGGETQYF TGCGCCACAGGCCTAACAGGAGGAGGAGAGACCCAGTACTTC
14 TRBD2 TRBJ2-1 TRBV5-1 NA CASSQSGVGNEQFF TGCGCCAGCAGCCAGAGCGGGGTGGGGAATGAGCAGTTCTTC
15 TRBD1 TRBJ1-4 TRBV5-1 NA CASSSRQGKGEKLFF TGCGCCAGCAGCTCTAGACAGGGAAAAGGTGAAAAACTGTTTTTT
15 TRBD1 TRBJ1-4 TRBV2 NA CASILDRGWDEKLFF TGTGCCAGCATTCTCGACAGGGGGTGGGATGAAAAACTGTTTTTT
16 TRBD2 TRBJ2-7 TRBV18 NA CASSHRLAESHYEQYF TGTGCCAGCTCACACCGACTAGCGGAGTCTCACTACGAGCAGTACTTC
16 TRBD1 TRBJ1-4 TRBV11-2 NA CASSKRDRPTNEKLFF TGTGCCAGCAGCAAACGGGACAGACCAACTAATGAAAAACTGTTTTTT
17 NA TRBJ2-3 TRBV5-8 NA CASSSTLGARGTDTQYF TGTGCCAGCAGCTCGACCCTGGGGGCGCGTGGCACAGATACGCAGTATTTT
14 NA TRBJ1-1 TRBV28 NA CASIYGGSGTEAFF TGTGCCAGCATCTACGGGGGCTCGGGCACTGAAGCTTTCTTT
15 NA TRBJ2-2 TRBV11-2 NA CASSLSGFNTGELFF TGTGCCAGCAGCTTATCAGGCTTTAACACCGGGGAGCTGTTTTTT
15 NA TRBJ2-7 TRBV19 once CASSPQPGATYEQYF TGTGCCAGTAGTCCACAACCGGGAGCTACCTACGAGCAGTACTTC
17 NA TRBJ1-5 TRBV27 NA CASSLSSGGGVRQPQHF TGTGCCAGCAGTTTAAGTTCGGGAGGTGGTGTTCGGCAGCCCCAGCATTTT
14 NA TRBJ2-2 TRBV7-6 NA CASSQRGGTGELFF TGTGCCAGCAGTCAAAGAGGCGGAACCGGGGAGCTGTTTTTT
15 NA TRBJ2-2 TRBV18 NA CASSHPTGNTGELFF TGTGCCAGCTCACACCCGACAGGGAACACCGGGGAGCTGTTTTTT
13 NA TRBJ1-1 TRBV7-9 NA CASSLEENTEAFF TGTGCCAGCAGCTTAGAAGAGAACACTGAAGCTTTCTTT
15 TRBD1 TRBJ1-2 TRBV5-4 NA CASSSGGTGFMGYTF TGTGCCAGCAGCTCCGGCGGGACAGGGTTCATGGGCTACACCTTC